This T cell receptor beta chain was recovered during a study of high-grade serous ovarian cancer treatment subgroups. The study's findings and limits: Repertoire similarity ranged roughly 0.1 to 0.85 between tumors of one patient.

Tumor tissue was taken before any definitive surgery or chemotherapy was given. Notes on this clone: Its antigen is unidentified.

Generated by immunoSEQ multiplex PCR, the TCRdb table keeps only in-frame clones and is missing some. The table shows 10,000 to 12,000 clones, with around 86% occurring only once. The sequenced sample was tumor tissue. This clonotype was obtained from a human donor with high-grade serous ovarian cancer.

CDR3: CASSEADSPLSYEQYF. DNA of the CDR3: TGTGCCAGCAGTGAAGCCGACAGCCCCCTCTCCTACGAGCAGTACTTC. This chain uses TRBV6-1 with TRBJ2-7; TRBD1 is a possible D gene (5 bases). Germline assignment: CDR1 MNHNS and CDR2 SASEGT. This CDR3 comprises 16 residues. Trimming cost V 0 bases and J 0 bases, with 12 bases left between them.